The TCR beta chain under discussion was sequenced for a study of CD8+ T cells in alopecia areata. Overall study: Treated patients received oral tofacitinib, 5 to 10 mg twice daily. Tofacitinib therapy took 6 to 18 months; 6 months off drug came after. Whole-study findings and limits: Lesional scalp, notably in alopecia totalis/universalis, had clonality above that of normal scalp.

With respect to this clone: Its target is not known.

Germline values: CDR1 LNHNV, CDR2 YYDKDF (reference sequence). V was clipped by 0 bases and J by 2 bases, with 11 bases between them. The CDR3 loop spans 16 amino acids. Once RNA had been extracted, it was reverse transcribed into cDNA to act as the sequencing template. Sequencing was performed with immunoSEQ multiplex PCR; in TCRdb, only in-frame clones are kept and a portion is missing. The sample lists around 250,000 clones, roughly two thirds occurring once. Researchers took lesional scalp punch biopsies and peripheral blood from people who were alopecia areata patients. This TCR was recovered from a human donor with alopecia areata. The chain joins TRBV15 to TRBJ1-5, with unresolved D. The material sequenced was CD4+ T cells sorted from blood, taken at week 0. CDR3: CATSRDGRARNQPQHF. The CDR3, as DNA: TGTGCCACCAGCAGAGATGGTCGCGCCCGCAATCAGCCCCAGCATTTT. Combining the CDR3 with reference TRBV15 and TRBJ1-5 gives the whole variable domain DAMVIQNPRYQVTQFGKPVTLSCSQTLNHNVMYWYQQKSSQAPKLLFHYYDKDFNNEADTPDNFQSRRPNTSFCFLDIRSPGLGDTAMYLCATSRDGRARNQPQHFGDGTRLSIL.